This T cell receptor beta chain was profiled in a study of T-cell memory formation after mild COVID-19 listed by TCRdb under 2021. About the study as a whole: TCR sequence clusters from the two donors were found to be largely donor specific. In a couple of donors, T-cell clones that expanded and contracted after mild COVID-19 were tracked by sequencing TCRalpha and TCRbeta repertoires over time. Two young, previously healthy adult volunteers, one female and one male, were included in the cohort. What the authors observed across the whole study: From day 15 to 85, contracting clones showed balanced CD4/CD8 phenotypes, whereas a second wave of clones that expanded from day 15 to 37 leaned towards CD4+. Only two mild cases were covered by the study, and larger cohorts that include severe cases with pre-infection samples were considered necessary. Whether the second-wave clones peaking on day 37 were SARS-CoV-2 specific was not confirmed. Some responding clones were detected in pre-infection memory, which suggested that pre-existing cross-reactive memory T cells had joined the SARS-CoV-2 response. Contracting CD4+ clones were located mainly in the CM and EM memory subsets, whereas CD8+ clones were found to be enriched in EMRA.

Ficoll-Paque density gradient centrifugation was the method used to isolate PBMCs. CDR3 length: 14 amino acids, cysteine to phenylalanine. The kept DNA is CDR3 alone, 42 bases in frame from the first base. From the germline V gene, CDR1 is SGDLS and CDR2 is YYNGEE. V drops 0 bases and J drops 0 bases, leaving 6 bases in between. To note about this clonotype: Its antigen is unknown. The input lacks base qualities; no much larger clone sits a single base away.

Sequencing used an Illumina NovaSeq 6000. TCRalpha and TCRbeta cDNA libraries were constructed by 5'RACE with constant-segment primers, with sample barcodes and unique molecular identifiers being introduced. Trizol reagent was used to extract RNA from every sample. The libraries were amplified in two PCR steps, and the second step added a second sample barcode and Illumina TruSeq adapters. The libraries were sequenced on an Illumina NovaSeq using 2 x 150 bp paired-end reads. As for the authors' bioinformatics: Reads were demultiplexed and collapsed into UMI-guided consensus sequences with migec v1.2.7. With mixcr v2.1.11, UMI consensuses were aligned to TRA and TRB V and J templates and assembled into clonotypes. A clonotype was counted as expanded or contracted only if both edgeR and NoisET called the change significant, with noise models trained on biological replicates. For edgeR calls, the cutoffs were a false discovery rate-adjusted p below 0.01 and a log2 fold-change threshold of 1. As an exploratory analysis of dynamics, max-normalized trajectories of the 1000 most abundant clonotypes were examined by PCA with hierarchical clustering. Separately sequenced CD4+ and CD8+ repertoires were used to assign a CD4 or CD8 phenotype to each responding clone. The public sequencing data were trimmed at Q25 with fastp and processed into clonotypes with MiXCR by TCRdb, which kept only in-frame beta chains. For every CDR3 protein sequence, its rows merge into one entry that carries the most common genes and DNA. These V and J calls originate from TCRdb's pipeline instead of the authors' own analysis. In all, the sample holds some 440,000 distinct CDR3 sequences, and about 23% of those were seen once. Jointly, the top ten make up around 12% of the sample.

Here the chain combines TRBV9 and TRBJ2-5; confidence is insufficient to name the D gene. The source of this sequence is an adult woman who had mild COVID-19 (a few samples of this study predate the infection). The sample titles of this study are shuffled in the database, so cell type and time point are left out; the donor was told from shared clones. Sequencing used PBMCs or a T cell subset sorted from them (not recorded which). The CDR3 protein is CASSVGTHQETQYF. The base sequence is TGTGCCAGCAGCGTAGGGACCCACCAAGAGACCCAGTACTTC.